These 27 T cell receptor beta chains came from one sample sequenced in a study of PD-1 blockade in classical Hodgkin lymphoma. Libraries were prepared by immunoSEQ multiplex PCR; TCRdb keeps only in-frame clonotypes and omits some of them. The sample holds approximately 61,000 clones, approximately 90% seen once. Each and every patient relapsed after autologous stem cell transplantation, and patients got differing brentuximab vedotin exposure. The sequences come from peripheral blood mononuclear cells (PBMCs), collected at baseline. These receptors were collected from a human donor with classical Hodgkin lymphoma.

The V gene is TRBV2, the J gene TRBJ2-5; D gene uncertain. The germline V and J ends were trimmed by 4 bases and 5 bases, with 11 bases remaining between them. There are 13 residues in the CDR3. Germline V CDR1 and CDR2: SNHLY, FYNNEI. The CDR3 here is CASSAERAETQYF. CDR3 nucleotide sequence: TGTGCCAGCAGTGCTGAAAGGGCGGAGACCCAGTACTTC.

The chain joins TRBV4-1 to TRBJ2-1, with a tentative D call TRBD2 (7 bases). The CDR3 length is 17 residues. V dropped 0 bases and J dropped 4 bases, with 16 bases sitting between them. Germline CDR1 reads MGHRA; CDR2 reads YSYEKL. As DNA, the CDR3 is TGCGCCAGCAGCCAAGATCTAGGAGCGGGGACATACAATGAGCAGTTCTTC. Its protein product is CASSQDLGAGTYNEQFF.

This chain connects TRBV18 to TRBJ1-1, with D hard to call. The CDR3 has 13 amino acids. V was trimmed by 5 bases and J by 2 bases, leaving 9 bases between them. Germline CDR1 is KGHSH and CDR2 is LQKENI. CDR3 sequence (DNA): TGTGCCAGCTCAGGAAAACATAACACTGAAGCTTTCTTT. Its protein is CASSGKHNTEAFF.

The rearrangement joins TRBV15 to TRBJ2-5; 10 bases line up with TRBD2. There are 13 residues in the CDR3. The J segment lost 2 bases and the V segment lost 9 bases, leaving 3 bases of the junction unmatched. Germline CDR1 LNHNV, CDR2 YYDKDF (reference sequence). Written as DNA, the CDR3 is TGTGCCACTGAGCGGGGGGGACAAGAGACCCAGTACTTC. Its translation is CATERGGQETQYF.

V usage is TRBV7-9 and J usage is TRBJ1-6; perhaps TRBD1 as D (5 bases). The CDR3 spans 15 residues. CDR1 is SEHNR, CDR2 FQNEAQ, per germline (reference sequence). Trimming pared 3 bases from V and 6 bases from J, leaving 12 bases between. The CDR3 loop reads CASSLSGAGNSPLHF. CDR3 sequence (DNA): TGTGCCAGCAGCTTGTCTGGGGCAGGTAATTCACCCCTCCACTTT.

The CDR3 reads CATFPGHDNQPQHF. The CDR3 region has the DNA TGTGCCACCTTCCCGGGACACGACAATCAGCCCCAGCATTTT. The rearrangement links TRBV6-1 to TRBJ1-5; a weak D match, TRBD1 (6 bases). Germline lookup yields CDR1 MNHNS and CDR2 SASEGT. CDR3 length equals 14 residues. V was clipped by 10 bases and J by 3 bases, with 16 bases between them.

The rearrangement uses TRBV6-5 and TRBJ2-1; the match to TRBD2 covers 10 bases. The V gene's germline CDR1 is MNHEY and CDR2 SVGAGI. V lost 3 bases to trimming and J lost 6 bases; unmatched junction nucleotides: 8. The CDR3 is 16 residues long. The DNA of the CDR3 is TGTGCCAGCAGTTATAACAGCGGGGGGGCCGGCAATGAGCAGTTCTTC. This gives the protein CASSYNSGGAGNEQFF.

This clone was found once. The rearrangement uses TRBV30 and TRBJ1-2; the match to TRBD1 covers 8 bases. The germline V gene has CDR1 GTSNPN and CDR2 SVGIG (reference sequence). This CDR3 is built from 12 residues. Losses at the gene ends were 2 bases for V and 7 bases for J; bases not matched to a gene: 3. The CDR3 DNA reads TGTGCCTGGAGTTCGGGACAGGCTGGCTACACCTTC. Protein sequence: CAWSSGQAGYTF.

The V gene is TRBV10-2, the J gene TRBJ1-1, with a possible D match to TRBD1 (6 bases). This CDR3 is 15 amino acids long. Germline CDR1 reads WSHSY; CDR2 reads SAAADI. Trimming removed 6 bases at V and 5 bases at J, with 19 bases between. The CDR3 loop is CASRLQGSKGTEAFF. CDR3 nucleotides: TGCGCCAGCAGGCTACAGGGTAGCAAGGGGACTGAAGCTTTCTTT.

This clone showed up just once. The CDR3 region is CASSADGIYGYTF. CDR3 bases: TGTGCCAGCAGCGCGGACGGGATCTATGGCTACACCTTC. The rearrangement joins TRBV9 to TRBJ1-2; no clear D. There are 13 residues in the CDR3. Trimming shortened V by 3 bases and J by 4 bases, and 10 bases separated the two germline ends. Germline-derived CDR1 and CDR2 are SGDLS and YYNGEE. Combining the CDR3 with reference TRBV9 and TRBJ1-2 gives the whole variable domain DSGVTQTPKHLITATGQRVTLRCSPRSGDLSVYWYQQSLDQGLQFLIQYYNGEERAKGNILERFSAQQFPDLHSELNLSSLELGDSALYFCASSADGIYGYTFGSGTRLTVV.

The J gene is TRBJ1-1, the V gene TRBV29-1, with 9 bases matching TRBD1. The J segment lost 0 bases and the V segment lost 6 bases, leaving 8 bases of the junction unmatched. The CDR3 is made up of 15 amino acids. The germline CDR1 and CDR2 sequences are SQVTM and ANQGSEA. The CDR3 region is CSVEGQGGMNTEAFF. Written as DNA, the CDR3 is TGCAGCGTCGAGGGACAGGGCGGGATGAACACTGAAGCTTTCTTT.

V and J are TRBV2 and TRBJ1-1, with D perhaps TRBD1 (6 bases). The CDR3 extends over 14 amino acids. V lost 5 bases, J lost 8 bases, and 18 bases lay in between. From germline, CDR1 is SNHLY and CDR2 FYNNEI. The CDR3 nucleotides are TGTGCCAGCAGTCCTGTTTGGGCGGGGGCCGAAGCTTTCTTT. Its translation: CASSPVWAGAEAFF.

The chain has TRBV6-6 and TRBJ2-5, with D perhaps matching TRBD1 (6 bases). The CDR3 has 13 residues. The V gene's germline CDR1 is MNHNY and CDR2 SVGAGI (reference sequence). Trimming pared 8 bases from V and 4 bases from J, leaving 14 bases between. For the CDR3, the DNA is TGTGCCAGCGGATTGGACAGCCCAGAGACCCAGTACTTC. Translating it yields CASGLDSPETQYF.

The chain is built from TRBV6-6 and TRBJ2-3; D not certain. Per the germline V gene, CDR1 is MNHNY and CDR2 is SVGAGI (reference sequence). CDR3 length: 13 amino acids. V lost 0 bases, J lost 4 bases, and 5 bases lay in between. In nucleotides, the CDR3 is TGTGCCAGCAGTTACTCTCCGGCAGATACGCAGTATTTT. Protein sequence: CASSYSPADTQYF.

In its sample, this clone was seen once. This chain uses TRBV19 with TRBJ1-1; D remains unclear. V gave up 8 bases and J gave up 11 bases, with 9 bases separating them. The CDR3 totals 9 residues. CDR1 is LNHDA and CDR2 is SQIVND in the germline V gene (reference sequence). CDR3 residues: CASGEFAFF. The CDR3 nucleotides are TGTGCCAGTGGGGAATTTGCTTTCTTT.

The CDR3 sequence: CASSHYRSAKTYEQYF. DNA of the CDR3: TGTGCCAGCAGCCACTACCGGTCCGCAAAAACCTACGAGCAGTACTTC. This chain links TRBV5-5 with TRBJ2-7; the D is unclear. CDR3 size: 16 residues. Trimming shortened V by 4 bases and J by 2 bases, and 19 bases separated the two germline ends. In germline, CDR1 is SGHKS, CDR2 YYEKEE (reference sequence).

The chain has TRBV7-9 and TRBJ1-1; tentatively, D is TRBD1 (5 bases). Trimming pared 5 bases from V and 5 bases from J, leaving 9 bases between. CDR1 and CDR2 (germline): SEHNR, FQNEAQ (reference sequence). The CDR3 consists of 12 residues. CDR3 coding DNA: TGTGCCAGCAGCCTAGGGGTAACTGAAGCTTTCTTT. It specifies CASSLGVTEAFF.

This clone has just a few counts. The chain is built from TRBV6-5 and TRBJ1-6; D gene uncertain. With 4 bases removed from V and 6 bases from J, the gap between germline ends came to 4 bases. CDR3 length equals 12 residues. CDR1 is MNHEY, CDR2 SVGAGI, per germline. The DNA for the CDR3 is TGTGCCAGCAGTTCCGCTAATTCACCCCTCCACTTT. It specifies CASSSANSPLHF.

This rearrangement joins TRBV6-1 to TRBJ2-7; no firm D call. The V gene's germline CDR1 is MNHNS and CDR2 SASEGT. V dropped 1 base and J dropped 2 bases, with 6 bases sitting between them. The CDR3 runs 13 residues. The CDR3 reads CASSEVLTYEQYF. CDR3 coding DNA: TGTGCCAGCAGTGAAGTGCTCACCTACGAGCAGTACTTC.

The genes are TRBV5-5 and TRBJ1-2; D call uncertain. V lost 2 bases, J lost 5 bases, and 16 bases lay in between. This CDR3 is built from 15 residues. Germline assignment: CDR1 SGHKS and CDR2 YYEKEE (reference sequence). CDR3 nucleotide sequence: TGTGCCAGCAGCTTCTGGCAGACCGATGGGTATGGCTACACCTTC. It encodes CASSFWQTDGYGYTF.

The chain joins TRBV20-1 to TRBJ1-2, with 10 bases identical to TRBD1. The CDR3 has 9 residues. The germline V gene encodes CDR1 DFQATT and CDR2 SNEGSKA (reference sequence). The chain's CDR3 is CDRGHGYTF. The DNA of the CDR3 is TGCGACAGGGGGCATGGCTACACCTTC.

This clone was detected once. The chain is built from TRBV5-8 and TRBJ1-5; 7 bases map to TRBD1. The junction had 7 bases not matched to a gene; V was cut back by 3 bases and J by 4 bases. There are 15 residues in the CDR3. Germline lookup yields CDR1 SGHTS and CDR2 YDEGEE. As DNA, the CDR3 is TGTGCCAGCAGCTCGGGACAGAGAAATAATCAGCCCCAGCATTTT. It translates to CASSSGQRNNQPQHF.

The chain joins TRBV7-8 to TRBJ2-7; D possibly matches TRBD1 or TRBD2 (5 bases each). CDR1 is SGHVS and CDR2 is FQNEAQ in the germline V gene. The V end was cut by 4 bases, the J end by 0 bases, with 13 bases between. This CDR3 is 15 amino acids long. The CDR3 spells CASSSGADYSYEQYF. The CDR3 DNA reads as TGTGCCAGCAGCTCCGGGGCTGACTACTCCTACGAGCAGTACTTC. The entire variable domain, with the rest obtained from reference TRBV7-8 and TRBJ2-7, is as follows: GAGVSQSPRYKVAKRGQDVALRCDPISGHVSLFWYQQALGQGPEFLTYFQNEAQLDKSGLPSDRFFAERPEGSVSTLKIQRTQQEDSAVYLCASSSGADYSYEQYFGPGTRLTVT.

This chain connects TRBV10-3 to TRBJ2-2; D might be TRBD2 (6 bases). Germline CDR1 reads ENHRY; CDR2 reads SYGVKD. The CDR3 consists of 12 residues. V was cut by 8 bases and J by 5 bases, with 9 bases left in between. CDR3 in amino acids: CAIQRGTGELFF. CDR3 bases: TGTGCCATCCAACGGGGGACCGGGGAGCTGTTTTTT.

The chain couples TRBV6-1 to TRBJ1-6; possible D gene TRBD1, 6 bases. Per germline, CDR1 MNHNS and CDR2 SASEGT. The CDR3 has 16 residues. The germline V and J ends were trimmed by 2 bases and 8 bases, with 16 bases remaining between them. The CDR3 loop is CASSENPTGIDSPLHF. For the CDR3, the DNA is TGTGCCAGCAGTGAAAATCCCACAGGGATAGATTCACCCCTCCACTTT.

The chain joins TRBV28 to TRBJ1-1; possible D gene TRBD1, 6 bases. The V end lost 5 bases, the J end lost 4 bases, and 17 bases lay between the germline ends. The CDR3 sequence is 15 residues long. CDR1 and CDR2 from the germline V gene are MDHEN and SYDVKM. The CDR3, as DNA: TGTGCCAGCAGTAGAGCCGCGGACAGCCCCACTGAAGCTTTCTTT. Its translation: CASSRAADSPTEAFF.

The CDR3 nucleotides are TGTGCCAGCAGCCTCTCTGGGGCCAACGTCCTGACTTTC. It specifies CASSLSGANVLTF. The V and J genes are TRBV2 and TRBJ2-6; D gene unclear. CDR1 is SNHLY and CDR2 is FYNNEI in the germline V gene. This CDR3 has 13 amino acids. The germline V and J ends were trimmed by 6 bases and 0 bases, with 3 bases remaining between them.